This T cell receptor beta chain was found in a study of beta chain features in type 1 diabetes. Study-level points and caveats: In cDNA sequencing, cells with high TCR expression could be over-represented. It was possible that PCR favored shorter templates, equally so in patients and controls.

Every bit of the isolated RNA underwent reverse transcription, so sequencing read expressed TCRB transcripts. Profiled with immunoSEQ multiplex PCR; TCRdb holds only in-frame clones, not every one. This table holds a few hundred thousand clones, approximately 28% found once. Sorting that relied on CD45RO/CCR7/CD25/CD127/CD95/CD27 yielded CD4+ naive, central memory, regulatory and stem cell-like memory cells. Populations obtained by sorting all exceeded 95% purity. Remarks on this clone: Its specificity is not known.

The CDR3 is 14 residues long. CDR1 is SQVTM, CDR2 ANQGSEA, per germline. V shed 8 bases and J 3 bases; nucleotides not matched to a gene: 9. This receptor was taken from a man between 18 and 29 years old in good health. This chain connects TRBV29-1 to TRBJ2-3; 9 nucleotides line up with TRBD1. The specimen sequenced was naive CD4+ T cells from blood. The CDR3 nucleotides read TGCAGCTCATTTCAGGACAGGGGAACAGATACGCAGTATTTT. Its protein product is CSSFQDRGTDTQYF.